One sample yielded the 5 T cell receptor beta chains listed below, sequenced in a study of shared clonotypes between healthy human individuals. TCRdb's table, derived via immunoSEQ multiplex PCR, lists solely in-frame clones and lacks some. The data show 2 million to 2.5 million clones, roughly 92% seen once. Specimen: naive CD4+ T cells from PBMCs. Subset indicated: CD45RA+ positively selected. These receptors originate from a man aged 18 to 29 in good health. Some clones in this sample may be carry-over from other donors' samples.

V gene TRBV4-2 combines with J gene TRBJ1-2; D not certain. V was trimmed by 0 bases and J by 2 bases, leaving 4 bases between them. The CDR3 consists of 13 residues. Germline V gene sequence: CDR1 LGHNA, CDR2 YNFKEQ. In DNA, the CDR3 is TGTGCCAGCAGCCAAGATAACAACTATGGCTACACCTTC. Translating it yields CASSQDNNYGYTF.

This clone appeared a single time. The V call is TRBV11-2, the J call TRBJ1-1, with 7 bases identical to TRBD1. With 7 bases clipped from V and 1 base from J, the junction kept 6 bases outside the gene matches. Germline assignment: CDR1 SGHAT and CDR2 FQNNGV. This CDR3 has 14 amino acids. In DNA, the CDR3 is TGTGCCAGCACCGATTGGACAGGGAACACTGAAGCTTTCTTT. Translating gives CASTDWTGNTEAFF.

The chain is built from TRBV5-1 and TRBJ2-3; TRBD2 matches at 10 bases. Germline loops: CDR1 SGHRS, CDR2 YFSETQ. There are 17 residues in the CDR3. With V trimmed by 4 bases and J by 0 bases, 8 bases remained unmatched. CDR3 loop: CASSPPAGGPSTDTQYF. As DNA, the CDR3 is TGCGCCAGCAGCCCCCCAGCGGGAGGGCCTAGCACAGATACGCAGTATTTT.

The chain combines TRBV28 with TRBJ2-1, with TRBD2 identical over 14 bases. Germline CDR1 reads MDHEN; CDR2 reads SYDVKM. The CDR3 consists of 15 residues. V dropped 8 bases and J dropped 14; count of bases not matched to a gene: 14. The CDR3 DNA reads TGTGCCAGCTCCCCCCCTGGACTAGCGGGAGGAAGGGAGTTCTTC. The encoded protein is CASSPPGLAGGREFF. Supplemented by reference TRBV28 and TRBJ2-1, the full variable domain reads DVKVTQSSRYLVKRTGEKVFLECVQDMDHENMFWYRQDPGLGLRLIYFSYDVKMKEKGDIPEGYSVSREKKERFSLILESASTNQTSMYLCASSPPGLAGGREFFGPGTRLTVL.

The count of this clone is one. The V call is TRBV5-1, the J call TRBJ2-7, with D maybe TRBD1 (6 bases). Germline assignment: CDR1 SGHRS and CDR2 YFSETQ. V was cut by 0 bases and J by 0 bases, with 10 bases left in between. The CDR3 has 15 amino acids. The CDR3 loop reads CASSLEQGSSYEQYF. CDR3 nucleotides: TGCGCCAGCAGCTTGGAACAGGGAAGCTCCTACGAGCAGTACTTC.